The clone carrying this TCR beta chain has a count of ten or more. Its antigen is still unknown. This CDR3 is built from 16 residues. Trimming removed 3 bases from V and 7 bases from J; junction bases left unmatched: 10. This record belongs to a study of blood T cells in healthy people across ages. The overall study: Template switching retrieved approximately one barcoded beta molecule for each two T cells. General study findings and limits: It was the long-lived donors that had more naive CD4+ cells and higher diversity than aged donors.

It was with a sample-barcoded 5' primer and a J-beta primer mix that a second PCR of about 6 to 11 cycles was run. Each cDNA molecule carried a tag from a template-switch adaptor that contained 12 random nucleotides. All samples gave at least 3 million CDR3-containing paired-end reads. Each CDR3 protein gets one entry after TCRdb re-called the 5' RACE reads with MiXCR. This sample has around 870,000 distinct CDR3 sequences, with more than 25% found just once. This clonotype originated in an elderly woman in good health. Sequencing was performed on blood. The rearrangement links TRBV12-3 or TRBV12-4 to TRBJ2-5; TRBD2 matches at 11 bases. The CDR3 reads CASSLGTSGGPGTQYF. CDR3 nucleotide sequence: TGTGCCAGCAGTTTGGGGACTAGCGGTGGTCCGGGGACCCAGTACTTC.